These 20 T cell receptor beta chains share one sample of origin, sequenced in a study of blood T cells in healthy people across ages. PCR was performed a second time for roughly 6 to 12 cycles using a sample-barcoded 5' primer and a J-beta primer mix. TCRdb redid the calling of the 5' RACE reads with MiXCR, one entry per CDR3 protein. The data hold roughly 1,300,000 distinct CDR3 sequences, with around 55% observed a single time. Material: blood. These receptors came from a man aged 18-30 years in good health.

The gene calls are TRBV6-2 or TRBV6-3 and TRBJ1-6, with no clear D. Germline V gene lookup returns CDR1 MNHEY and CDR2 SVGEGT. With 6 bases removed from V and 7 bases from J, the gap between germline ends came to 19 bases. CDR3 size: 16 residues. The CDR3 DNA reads TGTGCCAGCAGCTCCATGGCCCCCGGTCGGAATTCACCCCTCCACTTT. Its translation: CASSSMAPGRNSPLHF.

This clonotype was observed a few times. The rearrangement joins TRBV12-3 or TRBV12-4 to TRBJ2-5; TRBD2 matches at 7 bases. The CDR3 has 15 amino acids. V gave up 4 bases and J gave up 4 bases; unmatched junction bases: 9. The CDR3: CASSYRAGMGETQYF. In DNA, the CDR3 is TGTGCCAGCAGTTATAGAGCGGGGATGGGAGAGACCCAGTACTTC.

The CDR3, as DNA: TGTGCCAGCAGCCAGGCGGGGACGGGCTGGGGCTCCTACGAGCAGTACTTC. Protein product: CASSQAGTGWGSYEQYF. J is TRBJ2-7 and V is TRBV14, with D possibly being TRBD2 (6 bases). CDR1 and CDR2 (germline): SGHDN, FVKESK. The CDR3 is made up of 17 amino acids. The V end lost 3 bases, the J end lost 0 bases, and 18 bases lay between the germline ends.

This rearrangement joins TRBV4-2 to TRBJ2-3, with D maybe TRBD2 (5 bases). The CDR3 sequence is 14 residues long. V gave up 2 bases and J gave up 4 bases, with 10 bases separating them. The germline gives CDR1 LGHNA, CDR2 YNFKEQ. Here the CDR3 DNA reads TGTGCCAGCAGCCAACGAGCGGAGGCAGATACGCAGTATTTT. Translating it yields CASSQRAEADTQYF.

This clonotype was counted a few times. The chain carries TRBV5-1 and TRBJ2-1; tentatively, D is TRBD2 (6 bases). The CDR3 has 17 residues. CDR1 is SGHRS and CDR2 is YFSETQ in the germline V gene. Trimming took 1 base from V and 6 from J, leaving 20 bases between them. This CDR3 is CASSLSYGSGQGNEQFF. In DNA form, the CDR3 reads TGCGCCAGCAGCTTGTCCTACGGGAGTGGTCAGGGCAATGAGCAGTTCTTC.

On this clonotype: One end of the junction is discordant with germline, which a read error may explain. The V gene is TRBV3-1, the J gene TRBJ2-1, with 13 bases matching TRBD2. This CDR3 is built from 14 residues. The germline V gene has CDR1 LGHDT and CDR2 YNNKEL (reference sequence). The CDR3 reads CASSRLAGGNEQFF. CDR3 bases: TGTGCCAGTAGCCGACTAGCGGGGGGCAATGAGCAGTTCTTC.

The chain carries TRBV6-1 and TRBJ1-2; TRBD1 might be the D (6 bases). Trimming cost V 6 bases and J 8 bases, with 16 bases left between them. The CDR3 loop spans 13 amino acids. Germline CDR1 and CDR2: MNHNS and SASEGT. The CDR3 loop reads CASRPRGAPGYTF. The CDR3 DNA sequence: TGTGCCAGCAGACCCCGGGGGGCGCCCGGCTACACCTTC.

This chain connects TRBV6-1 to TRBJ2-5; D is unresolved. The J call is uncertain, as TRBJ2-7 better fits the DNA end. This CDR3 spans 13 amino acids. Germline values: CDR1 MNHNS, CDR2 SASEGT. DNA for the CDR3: TGTGCCAGCAGAGGGTTCGGTGGGGTCGAGCAGTACTTC. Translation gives CASRGFGGVEQYF.

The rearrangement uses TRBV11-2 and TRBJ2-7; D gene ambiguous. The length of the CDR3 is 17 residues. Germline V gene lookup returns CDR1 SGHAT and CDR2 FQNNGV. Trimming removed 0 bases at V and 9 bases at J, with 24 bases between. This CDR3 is CASSLDRWGQTRNRQYF. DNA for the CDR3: TGTGCCAGCAGCTTAGATCGGTGGGGTCAGACCCGTAACAGGCAGTACTTC.

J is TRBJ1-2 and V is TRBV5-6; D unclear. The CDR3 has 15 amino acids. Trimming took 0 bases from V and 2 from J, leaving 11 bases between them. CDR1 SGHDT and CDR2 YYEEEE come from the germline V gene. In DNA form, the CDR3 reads TGTGCCAGCAGCTTGGGCCCCTCTCTCAACTATGGCTACACCTTC. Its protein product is CASSLGPSLNYGYTF.

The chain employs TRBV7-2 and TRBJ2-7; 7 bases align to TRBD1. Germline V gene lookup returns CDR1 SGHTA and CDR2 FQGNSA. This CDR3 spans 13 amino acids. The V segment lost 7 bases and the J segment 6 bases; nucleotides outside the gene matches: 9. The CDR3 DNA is TGTGCCAGCACTCCCGACAGGGCAGCCGAGCAGTACTTC. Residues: CASTPDRAAEQYF.

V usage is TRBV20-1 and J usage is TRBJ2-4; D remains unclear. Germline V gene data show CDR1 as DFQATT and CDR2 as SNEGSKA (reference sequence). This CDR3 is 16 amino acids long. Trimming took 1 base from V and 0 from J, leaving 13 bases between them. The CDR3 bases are TGCAGTGCTAGAGGCCTGGAGAGGTTAGCCAAAAACATTCAGTACTTC. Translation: CSARGLERLAKNIQYF.

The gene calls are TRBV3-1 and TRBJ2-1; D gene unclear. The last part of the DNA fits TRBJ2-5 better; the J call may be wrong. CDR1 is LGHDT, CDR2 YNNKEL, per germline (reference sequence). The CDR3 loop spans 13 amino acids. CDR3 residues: CASSQEVARTQYF. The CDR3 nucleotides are TGTGCCAGCAGCCAAGAGGTCGCGAGAACCCAGTACTTC.

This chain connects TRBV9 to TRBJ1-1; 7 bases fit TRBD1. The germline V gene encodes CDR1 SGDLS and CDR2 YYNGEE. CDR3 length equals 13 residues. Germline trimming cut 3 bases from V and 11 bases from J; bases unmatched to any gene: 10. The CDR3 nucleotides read TGTGCCAGCAGCGAGGGGGACAGACAAATGGCTTTCTTT. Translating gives CASSEGDRQMAFF.

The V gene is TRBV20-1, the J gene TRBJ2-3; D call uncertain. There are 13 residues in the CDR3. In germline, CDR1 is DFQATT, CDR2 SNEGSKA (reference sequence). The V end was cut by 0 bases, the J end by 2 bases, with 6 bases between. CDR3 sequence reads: CSARDHYTDTQYF. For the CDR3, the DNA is TGCAGTGCTAGAGATCACTACACAGATACGCAGTATTTT.

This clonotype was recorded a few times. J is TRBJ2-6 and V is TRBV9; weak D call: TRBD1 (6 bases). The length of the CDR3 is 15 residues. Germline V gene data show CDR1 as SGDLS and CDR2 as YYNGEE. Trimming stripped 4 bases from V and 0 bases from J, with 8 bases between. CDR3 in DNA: TGTGCCAGCAGCACAGGGTCCTCTGGGGCCAACGTCCTGACTTTC. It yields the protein CASSTGSSGANVLTF. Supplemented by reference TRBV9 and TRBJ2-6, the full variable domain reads DSGVTQTPKHLITATGQRVTLRCSPRSGDLSVYWYQQSLDQGLQFLIQYYNGEERAKGNILERFSAQQFPDLHSELNLSSLELGDSALYFCASSTGSSGANVLTFGAGSRLTVL.

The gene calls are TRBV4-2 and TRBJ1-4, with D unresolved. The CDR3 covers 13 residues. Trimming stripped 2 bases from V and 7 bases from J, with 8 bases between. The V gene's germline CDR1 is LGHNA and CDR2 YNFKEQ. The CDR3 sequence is CASSQPLGEKLFF. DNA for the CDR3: TGTGCCAGCAGCCAACCGCTGGGTGAAAAACTGTTTTTT.

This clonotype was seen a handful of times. The chain's CDR3 is CASSRTPRQVQYF. The CDR3 DNA follows: TGTGCCAGCAGCCGTACTCCTCGGCAGGTGCAGTATTTT. V is TRBV3-1 and J is TRBJ2-3; D is undetermined. The CDR3 totals 13 residues. Germline CDR1 LGHDT, CDR2 YNNKEL (reference sequence). Trimming removed 4 bases from V and 11 bases from J, with 16 bases in between.

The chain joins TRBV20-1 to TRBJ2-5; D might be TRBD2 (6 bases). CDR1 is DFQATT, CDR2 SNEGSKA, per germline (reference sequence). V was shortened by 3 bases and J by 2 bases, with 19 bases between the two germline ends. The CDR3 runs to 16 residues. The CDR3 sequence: CSASARDRGVQETQYF. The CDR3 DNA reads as TGCAGTGCTAGTGCGCGGGACCGAGGGGTTCAAGAGACCCAGTACTTC.

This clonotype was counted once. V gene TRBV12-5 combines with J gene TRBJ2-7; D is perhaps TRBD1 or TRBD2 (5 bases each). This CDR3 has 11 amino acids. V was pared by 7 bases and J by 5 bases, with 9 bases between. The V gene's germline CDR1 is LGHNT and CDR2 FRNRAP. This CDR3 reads CASAWGNEQYF. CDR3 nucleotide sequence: TGTGCTAGTGCTTGGGGGAACGAGCAGTACTTC.